The 24 T cell receptor beta chains given below trace back to one sample, sequenced in a study of blood T cell repertoires in COVID-19. The protocol was immunoSEQ multiplex PCR, while the TCRdb copy is restricted to in-frame clones and leaves out a portion. The repertoire holds under 300,000 clones, with about 80% as singletons. Sequencing was carried out using peripheral blood. The receptors shown here come from a woman over 75 with acute or convalescent COVID-19.

The V gene is TRBV5-1, the J gene TRBJ2-5; 13 bases match TRBD2. Germline lookup yields CDR1 SGHRS and CDR2 YFSETQ. The CDR3 extends over 16 amino acids. V trimming: 2 bases; J trimming: 2 bases; junction bases outside the gene matches: 3. The CDR3 sequence: CASSFGLAGEQETQYF. DNA for the CDR3: TGCGCCAGCAGCTTTGGACTAGCGGGGGAGCAAGAGACCCAGTACTTC.

This clone has just a few counts. This chain uses TRBV6-2 or TRBV6-3 with TRBJ1-2, with TRBD1 matching 8 bases. Germline CDR1 and CDR2: MNHEY and SVGEGT. The CDR3 is made up of 13 amino acids. V gave up 2 bases and J gave up 7 bases; unmatched junction bases: 3. The CDR3 sequence: CASSYPDRGGYTF. CDR3 nucleotides: TGTGCCAGCAGTTACCCCGACAGGGGTGGCTACACCTTC.

This clone came up once. For the CDR3, the DNA is TGTGCCAGCAGTTACGACAGGGGCGGTTATAATTCACCCCTCCACTTT. This sequence encodes CASSYDRGGYNSPLHF. The chain uses TRBV6-2 or TRBV6-3 and TRBJ1-6; 8 nucleotides line up with TRBD1. The CDR3 is made up of 16 amino acids. Germline assignment: CDR1 MNHEY and CDR2 SVGEGT. The V segment lost 2 bases and the J segment 4 bases; nucleotides outside the gene matches: 4.

The chain couples TRBV25-1 to TRBJ1-6, with D possibly being TRBD1 (5 bases). The V gene's germline CDR1 is MGHDK and CDR2 SYGVNS. V dropped 2 bases and J dropped 6 bases, with 8 bases sitting between them. This CDR3 comprises 14 residues. CDR3 DNA: TGTGCCAGCAGTGAAGGCGGGGGTAATTCACCCCTCCACTTT. It translates to CASSEGGGNSPLHF.

This clone has more than one count but fewer than ten. This chain connects TRBV9 to TRBJ2-3; 16 nucleotides agree with TRBD2. This CDR3 has 18 amino acids. Losses at the gene ends were 3 bases for V and 1 base for J; bases not matched to a gene: 5. Per germline, CDR1 SGDLS and CDR2 YYNGEE. The CDR3, as DNA: TGTGCCAGCAGCGCCTCCGGGACTAGCGGGGGGGGCACAGATACGCAGTATTTT. Its translation: CASSASGTSGGGTDTQYF. The full variable domain, in which reference TRBV9 and TRBJ2-3 provide the parts outside the CDR3, is DSGVTQTPKHLITATGQRVTLRCSPRSGDLSVYWYQQSLDQGLQFLIQYYNGEERAKGNILERFSAQQFPDLHSELNLSSLELGDSALYFCASSASGTSGGGTDTQYFGPGTRLTVL.

CDR3 protein: CASSQTMNGISGNTIYF. In DNA, the CDR3 is TGTGCCAGCAGCCAAACCATGAACGGGATCTCTGGAAACACCATATATTTT. J is TRBJ1-3 and V is TRBV5-6; D remains ambiguous. Germline loops: CDR1 SGHDT, CDR2 YYEEEE. The CDR3 runs 17 residues. Between the trimmed V and J ends, which lost 4 bases and 0 bases, there was a span of 17 bases.

This clone was observed a handful of times. V gene TRBV19 combines with J gene TRBJ1-5; a weak D match, TRBD1 (5 bases). Germline loops: CDR1 LNHDA, CDR2 SQIVND (reference sequence). V dropped 9 bases and J dropped 4 bases, with 19 bases sitting between them. This CDR3 has 15 residues. In DNA form, the CDR3 reads TGTGCCAGCCACCCGGGAGGAGACAGAAATCAGCCCCAGCATTTT. Its protein product is CASHPGGDRNQPQHF.

The V gene is TRBV7-9, the J gene TRBJ1-5; 7 nucleotides line up with TRBD1. CDR1 is SEHNR and CDR2 is FQNEAQ in the germline V gene (reference sequence). The trim removed 4 bases at V and 6 bases at J, leaving 6 bases unmatched. The CDR3 spans 14 residues. CDR3 sequence (DNA): TGTGCCAGCAGCTCCGACAGGGATGGTCAGCCCCAGCATTTT. Protein sequence: CASSSDRDGQPQHF.

This clone was detected a few times. The J gene is TRBJ1-2, the V gene TRBV3-1 (or the pseudogene TRBV3-2); possible D gene TRBD1, 6 bases. The CDR3 runs 16 residues. Looked up from germline, CDR1 is LGHDT and CDR2 is YNNKEL (reference sequence). V lost 2 bases and J 0 bases, leaving 13 bases between the germline ends. The DNA for the CDR3 is TGTGCCAGCAGCCAACATCCTACAGGGTCTAACTATGGCTACACCTTC. Its translation is CASSQHPTGSNYGYTF.

The J gene is TRBJ1-6, the V gene TRBV3-1 (or the pseudogene TRBV3-2); D ambiguous. The CDR3 has 13 amino acids. Germline values: CDR1 LGHDT, CDR2 YNNKEL (reference sequence). Trimming left V 1 base short and J 6 bases short, with 4 bases between. This CDR3 reads CASSQGSNSPLHF. CDR3 coding DNA: TGTGCCAGCAGCCAAGGGAGTAATTCACCCCTCCACTTT.

This clone was picked up a small number of times. This rearrangement joins TRBV19 to TRBJ1-5; 7 bases are a match to TRBD1. CDR1 and CDR2 from the germline V gene are LNHDA and SQIVND (reference sequence). V lost 4 bases to trimming and J lost 0 bases; unmatched junction nucleotides: 9. The CDR3 loop spans 17 amino acids. This chain's CDR3 is CASSSTAQGNSNQPQHF. CDR3 nucleotide sequence: TGTGCCAGTAGTAGTACGGCACAGGGGAATAGCAATCAGCCCCAGCATTTT.

The CDR3 coding sequence is TGTGCCAGCAGCGTTGACCGGGACAGGGGGCCTGCGCCGAATCAGCCCCAGCATTTT. It specifies CASSVDRDRGPAPNQPQHF. The gene calls are TRBV7-9 and TRBJ1-5; 12 positions agree with TRBD1. The CDR3 is 19 residues long. Germline CDR1 and CDR2: SEHNR and FQNEAQ (reference sequence). Trimming took 5 bases from V and 4 from J; bases not matched to a gene: 15.

The CDR3 protein is CASSQVKRQENTEAFF. Written as DNA, the CDR3 is TGTGCCAGCAGCCAAGTGAAAAGGCAGGAGAACACTGAAGCTTTCTTT. The chain joins TRBV4-2 to TRBJ1-1; no clear D. V lost 1 base to trimming and J lost 1 base, with 13 bases between them. The germline gives CDR1 LGHNA, CDR2 YNFKEQ. The CDR3 length is 16 residues.

The chain employs TRBV18 and TRBJ1-1; 8 nucleotides align to TRBD1. This CDR3 contains 15 residues. The V segment lost 5 bases and the J segment 4 bases; nucleotides outside the gene matches: 9. Germline CDR1 and CDR2: KGHSH and LQKENI. CDR3 sequence: CASSRSGGVGTEAFF. CDR3 coding DNA: TGTGCCAGCTCAAGATCAGGGGGCGTCGGCACTGAAGCTTTCTTT.

This chain uses TRBV9 with TRBJ1-6; 9 bases are a match to TRBD1. The CDR3 covers 14 residues. Germline-derived CDR1 and CDR2 are SGDLS and YYNGEE. After removal of 2 bases from V and 9 bases from J, the junction contained 3 bases not matched to a gene. In DNA, the CDR3 is TGTGCCAGCAGCGTGGGACAGGGCAGTTCACCCCTCCACTTT. This encodes CASSVGQGSSPLHF.

This clone has a handful of counts. The V call is TRBV18, the J call TRBJ1-2; 7 bases are a match to TRBD1. Unmatched junction bases numbered 6, after V lost 3 bases and J lost 8 bases. The length of the CDR3 is 13 residues. Germline lookup yields CDR1 KGHSH and CDR2 LQKENI. CDR3: CASSPEGAGGYTF. CDR3 bases: TGTGCCAGCTCACCGGAGGGGGCTGGAGGCTACACCTTC.

This clone was observed a few times. As DNA, the CDR3 is TGTGCCAGCAGTGAAGTAAAGGGAGTCTATGGCTACACCTTC. The encoded protein is CASSEVKGVYGYTF. The chain employs TRBV2 and TRBJ1-2, with D hard to call. The V end was cut by 1 base, the J end by 4 bases, with 10 bases between. From germline, CDR1 is SNHLY and CDR2 FYNNEI. The CDR3 runs to 14 residues.

As regards this clone: The same CDR3 can be traced to other DNA sequences in this sample. This rearrangement joins TRBV18 to TRBJ1-5; 8 nucleotides align to TRBD1. The germline CDR1 and CDR2 sequences are KGHSH and LQKENI. V trimming: 2 bases; J trimming: 4 bases; junction bases outside the gene matches: 4. There are 15 residues in the CDR3. CDR3 DNA: TGTGCCAGCTCACCAGACAGGGGTGGTAATCAGCCCCAGCATTTT. Protein product: CASSPDRGGNQPQHF. The whole variable domain, filled in from reference TRBV18 and TRBJ1-5, reads NAGVMQNPRHLVRRRGQEARLRCSPMKGHSHVYWYRQLPEEGLKFMVYLQKENIIDESGMPKERFSAEFPKEGPSILRIQQVVRGDSAAYFCASSPDRGGNQPQHFGDGTRLSIL.

This rearrangement joins TRBV11-2 to TRBJ1-6, with 7 bases that match TRBD1. V was pared by 1 base and J by 7 bases, with 4 bases of the junction left unmatched. Per the germline V gene, CDR1 is SGHAT and CDR2 is FQNNGV. CDR3 length: 15 residues. The CDR3: CASSLGSGGNSPLHF. The CDR3 nucleotides read TGTGCCAGCAGCTTAGGGTCAGGGGGGAATTCACCCCTCCACTTT.

This clone was seen a few times. The chain has TRBV5-1 and TRBJ1-2; the D is unclear. CDR1 and CDR2 from the germline V gene are SGHRS and YFSETQ. This CDR3 is built from 14 residues. V lost 2 bases, J lost 7 bases, and 15 bases lay in between. CDR3 bases: TGCGCCAGCAGCTTTACCGGGAGTCCCGGTGGCTACACCTTC. Protein product: CASSFTGSPGGYTF.

The rearrangement joins TRBV27 to TRBJ1-5; maybe TRBD1 (5 bases). V was trimmed by 8 bases and J by 6 bases, leaving 8 bases between them. In germline, CDR1 is MNHEY, CDR2 SMNVEV (reference sequence). The CDR3 sequence is 11 residues long. The CDR3 region is CASGGAQPQHF. The DNA for the CDR3 is TGTGCCAGCGGCGGGGCTCAGCCCCAGCATTTT.

This chain connects TRBV10-1 to TRBJ1-5; TRBD1 agrees at 9 bases. The CDR3 contains 14 residues. The germline CDR1 and CDR2 sequences are WNHNN and SYGVQD (reference sequence). The trim removed 8 bases at V and 5 bases at J, leaving 7 bases unmatched. This CDR3 is CASRTQGADQPQHF. In DNA, the CDR3 is TGCGCCAGCCGTACACAGGGGGCCGATCAGCCCCAGCATTTT.

The genes are TRBV28 and TRBJ1-2, with D unresolved. CDR3 length equals 12 residues. The germline CDR1 and CDR2 sequences are MDHEN and SYDVKM. V dropped 1 base and J dropped 3 bases, with 3 bases sitting between them. DNA of the CDR3: TGTGCCAGCAGTTTATCGTACTATGGCTACACCTTC. Protein product: CASSLSYYGYTF.

The chain joins TRBV18 to TRBJ2-2; the D gene is possibly TRBD1 (6 bases). V was cut by 6 bases and J by 4 bases, with 15 bases left in between. CDR3 size: 15 residues. Germline CDR1 reads KGHSH; CDR2 reads LQKENI. The DNA of the CDR3 is TGTGCCAGCTCTATACGACAGGTCGGCACCGGGGAGCTGTTTTTT. Translated: CASSIRQVGTGELFF. The variable domain in full, with the rest retrieved from reference TRBV18 and TRBJ2-2, is NAGVMQNPRHLVRRRGQEARLRCSPMKGHSHVYWYRQLPEEGLKFMVYLQKENIIDESGMPKERFSAEFPKEGPSILRIQQVVRGDSAAYFCASSIRQVGTGELFFGEGSRLTVL.